What follows are 3 T cell receptor beta chains derived from one specimen sequenced in a study of graft-versus-host responses after intestinal transplantation. Only in-frame clones appear in the TCRdb table, and some are missing; sequencing was by immunoSEQ multiplex PCR. The sample records roughly 28,000 clones, 82% being singletons. The antigens these receptors bind are not known. Sequencing used unstimulated CD4+ T cells sorted from spleen or lymph node cells, obtained before intestinal transplant. The receptors here all came from a human donor who received an intestinal transplant.

The V and J genes are TRBV5-5 and TRBJ1-4; no clear D. This CDR3 comprises 13 residues. Trimming cost V 0 bases and J 5 bases, with 5 bases left between them. Germline CDR1 is SGHKS and CDR2 is YYEKEE (reference sequence). The CDR3 loop reads CASSLVVNEKLFF. In nucleotides, the CDR3 is TGTGCCAGCAGCTTGGTGGTAAATGAAAAACTGTTTTTT.

The V gene is TRBV5-6, the J gene TRBJ1-5, with D perhaps TRBD1 (6 bases). Trimming removed 4 bases from V and 1 base from J, with 15 bases in between. This CDR3 comprises 16 residues. Germline CDR1 and CDR2: SGHDT and YYEEEE. The CDR3: CASSLRWGRSNQPQHF. Written as DNA, the CDR3 is TGTGCCAGCAGCCTTAGGTGGGGGCGAAGCAATCAGCCCCAGCATTTT.

The rearrangement links TRBV28 to TRBJ1-5; TRBD1 aligns across 10 bases. J lost 0 bases, V lost 6 bases, and 8 bases had no gene match. CDR1 and CDR2 (germline): MDHEN, SYDVKM. The CDR3 contains 17 residues. CDR3 DNA sequence: TGTGCCAGCAGAGACCGGGACAGGGGTTATAGCAATCAGCCCCAGCATTTT. It specifies CASRDRDRGYSNQPQHF.